A single sample is the source of the 7 T cell receptor beta chains below, sequenced in a study of T-cell reconstitution after alpha-beta-depleted transplantation in children. Preparation of the TCRbeta library was carried out with unique molecular identifiers. TCRdb called the PCR reads again in MiXCR, with one record for every CDR3 protein. This table has about 400,000 distinct CDR3 sequences, about a fifth appearing once. Sequenced here: PBMCs from the stem cell graft donor, sampled from the stem cell graft. The receptors were gathered from a human donor who donated a stem cell graft to a child with acute myeloid leukemia.

This clonotype occurred many times. The J gene is TRBJ2-1, the V gene TRBV5-6; no clear D gene. Looked up from germline, CDR1 is SGHDT and CDR2 is YYEEEE. The CDR3 sequence is 11 residues long. Trimming took off 0 bases at V and 10 bases at J, with 5 bases between the two ends. CDR3 in amino acids: CASSLETEQFF. The CDR3 DNA is TGTGCCAGCAGCTTGGAGACAGAGCAGTTCTTC.

There are a few counts of this clonotype. The chain couples TRBV4-2 to TRBJ2-2, with D maybe TRBD2 (6 bases). Germline CDR1 reads LGHNA; CDR2 reads YNFKEQ. V gave up 0 bases and J gave up 1 base, with 15 bases separating them. The CDR3 consists of 18 residues. In nucleotides, the CDR3 is TGTGCCAGCAGCCAAGATGCCGTGACTAGGAGGAACACCGGGGAGCTGTTTTTT. It encodes CASSQDAVTRRNTGELFF.

V gene TRBV12-3 or TRBV12-4 combines with J gene TRBJ1-1; D may be TRBD1 (6 bases). V dropped 5 bases and J dropped 4 bases, with 17 bases sitting between them. The CDR3 sequence is 15 residues long. The CDR3 is CASSPITGWGTEAFF. In DNA, the CDR3 is TGTGCCAGCAGTCCTATTACAGGGTGGGGCACTGAAGCTTTCTTT.

This clonotype was observed many times. The rearrangement links TRBV29-1 to TRBJ2-5; 7 bases match TRBD2. Per germline, CDR1 SQVTM and CDR2 ANQGSEA. The CDR3 is 15 amino acids. V shed 7 bases and J 1 base; nucleotides not matched to a gene: 12. DNA of the CDR3: TGCAGCGCTGGCCGGGGTGGGAGGGCCCAAGAGACCCAGTACTTC. It codes for CSAGRGGRAQETQYF.

V gene TRBV5-1 combines with J gene TRBJ1-4; 9 bases are a match to TRBD1. This CDR3 is 18 amino acids long. The ends lost 4 bases at V and 7 bases at J; junction bases unmatched: 17. The germline CDR1 and CDR2 sequences are SGHRS and YFSETQ. The CDR3 region has the DNA TGCGCCAGCAGCAAAACCGGGACAGGGCTTAGGAAGGGTGAAAAACTGTTTTTT. The encoded protein is CASSKTGTGLRKGEKLFF.

This clonotype was counted only a few times. The J gene is TRBJ2-1, the V gene TRBV10-3; TRBD2 matches at 10 bases. The CDR3 runs 16 residues. The V gene's germline CDR1 is ENHRY and CDR2 SYGVKD. V trimming: 0 bases; J trimming: 6 bases; junction bases outside the gene matches: 5. CDR3 loop: CAISESGTSDSNEQFF. In DNA, the CDR3 is TGTGCCATCAGTGAGTCCGGGACTAGCGACAGCAATGAGCAGTTCTTC.

This clonotype occurred many times. V usage is TRBV29-1 and J usage is TRBJ2-5; 9 nucleotides line up with TRBD2. V lost 6 bases to trimming and J lost 2 bases; unmatched junction nucleotides: 10. The CDR3 is 15 residues long. Germline values: CDR1 SQVTM, CDR2 ANQGSEA. CDR3 sequence (DNA): TGCAGCGTCAACAAACCGACTAGCGGTCAAGAGACCCAGTACTTC. Translation gives CSVNKPTSGQETQYF.